This T cell receptor (beta chain) emerged from a study of identical twins. Whole-study results and caveats: Within beta out-of-frame sequences, the excess sharing observed between twins was weaker.

TCRdb reprocessed the 5' RACE reads with MiXCR, giving one entry per CDR3 protein. The repertoire holds about 530,000 distinct CDR3 sequences, with 15% as singletons. Trimming cost V 2 bases and J 7 bases; bases outside gene matches: 9. CDR1 and CDR2 from the germline V gene are SGHVS and FNYEAQ. CDR3 length: 16 amino acids. This clonotype was counted a few times. Its target is not known. These data were likewise used in another study, on yellow fever vaccine responses in identical twins.

What was sequenced was CD4+ T cells sorted from blood. The clonotype comes from a woman in her late teens or twenties in good health. This chain uses TRBV7-6 with TRBJ2-1, with TRBD2 matching over 9 bases. CDR3 coding DNA: TGTGCCAGCAGCTTAAAAGTGCGGGGGGGAGGGAATGAGCAGTTCTTC. Its protein product is CASSLKVRGGGNEQFF.